The 9 T cell receptor beta chains presented below share a single source sample, sequenced in a study of control samples from healthy donors and cancer patients. Sequencing was performed with immunoSEQ multiplex PCR; in TCRdb, only in-frame clones are kept and a portion is missing. The sample yields tens of thousands of clones, about 85% seen once. The sample was PBMCs. The receptors were gathered from a man aged 55-75 years with head and neck cancer.

The chain joins TRBV12-5 to TRBJ1-2; perhaps TRBD1 as D (5 bases). CDR1 LGHNT and CDR2 FRNRAP come from the germline V gene. CDR3 length equals 14 residues. Trimming took 5 bases from V and 7 from J, leaving 17 bases between them. Here the CDR3 reads CASGDRWGVGGYTF. The CDR3 bases are TGTGCTAGTGGTGATCGGTGGGGGGTAGGTGGCTACACCTTC.

This chain uses TRBV27 with TRBJ2-1, with 11 positions matching TRBD2. CDR1 is MNHEY, CDR2 SMNVEV, per germline (reference sequence). V lost 3 bases, J lost 5 bases, and 9 bases stayed unmatched. The CDR3 spans 17 residues. CDR3 in DNA: TGTGCCAGCAGTTTTTGGCCCCCTAGCGGGGGGAACAATGAGCAGTTCTTC. Translated: CASSFWPPSGGNNEQFF.

This clone came up once. The chain employs TRBV9 and TRBJ2-7, with 13 bases aligning to TRBD2. The CDR3 is 16 residues long. The trim removed 3 bases at V and 3 bases at J, leaving 6 bases unmatched. CDR1 SGDLS and CDR2 YYNGEE come from the germline V gene. The CDR3: CASSGGTSGNFYEQYF. The CDR3 DNA is TGTGCCAGCAGCGGGGGGACTAGCGGGAACTTCTACGAGCAGTACTTC.

This chain connects TRBV5-6 to TRBJ2-5, with 8 bases that match TRBD1. The germline V gene has CDR1 SGHDT and CDR2 YYEEEE. The CDR3 length is 14 residues. The J segment lost 1 base and the V segment lost 3 bases, leaving 2 bases of the junction unmatched. DNA for the CDR3: TGTGCCAGCAGCTCGGGACAGGTCCAAGAGACCCAGTACTTC. Translation: CASSSGQVQETQYF.

This chain uses TRBV29-1 with TRBJ1-1, with D possibly TRBD1 on 5 matching bases. The CDR3 is 12 amino acids. Germline CDR1 SQVTM, CDR2 ANQGSEA. The V gene lost 6 bases and the J gene lost 4 bases, with 12 bases spanning the gap. CDR3 sequence: CSVAGYRTEAFF. The CDR3 bases are TGCAGCGTAGCAGGGTACCGCACTGAAGCTTTCTTT.

This clone came up a few times. For the CDR3, the DNA is TGTGCCAGCAGTTACTTCCGGACAGGGGGCGGCTATGGCTACACCTTC. It is translated as CASSYFRTGGGYGYTF. V usage is TRBV6-5 and J usage is TRBJ1-2; TRBD1 matches 11 bases. This CDR3 spans 16 amino acids. Germline loops: CDR1 MNHEY, CDR2 SVGAGI. V lost 1 base to trimming and J lost 4 bases; unmatched junction nucleotides: 5.

The chain is built from TRBV6-5 and TRBJ2-7; 7 bases match TRBD1. Unmatched junction bases numbered 14, after V lost 10 bases and J lost 2 bases. CDR1 MNHEY and CDR2 SVGAGI come from the germline V gene. The CDR3 runs 15 residues. The CDR3 DNA sequence: TGTGCCACCAAAGATGACGGCACAGGGGCCTACGAGCAGTACTTC. Its protein product is CATKDDGTGAYEQYF.

The table lists this clone with a few counts. The chain carries TRBV30 and TRBJ1-1; TRBD1 agrees at 11 bases. V dropped 3 bases and J dropped 5; count of bases not matched to a gene: 5. The CDR3 runs 14 residues. The V gene's germline CDR1 is GTSNPN and CDR2 SVGIG (reference sequence). The CDR3 DNA reads TGTGCCTGGAGAGCCGGACAGGGGGCGACTGAAGCTTTCTTT. It is translated as CAWRAGQGATEAFF.

This clone showed up just once. The chain has TRBV27 and TRBJ2-3; D is undetermined. CDR3 length: 11 amino acids. The V end lost 2 bases, the J end lost 4 bases, and 1 base lay between the germline ends. Per germline, CDR1 MNHEY and CDR2 SMNVEV (reference sequence). The CDR3 spells CASSLADTQYF. The CDR3 DNA reads TGTGCCAGCAGTTTAGCAGATACGCAGTATTTT.